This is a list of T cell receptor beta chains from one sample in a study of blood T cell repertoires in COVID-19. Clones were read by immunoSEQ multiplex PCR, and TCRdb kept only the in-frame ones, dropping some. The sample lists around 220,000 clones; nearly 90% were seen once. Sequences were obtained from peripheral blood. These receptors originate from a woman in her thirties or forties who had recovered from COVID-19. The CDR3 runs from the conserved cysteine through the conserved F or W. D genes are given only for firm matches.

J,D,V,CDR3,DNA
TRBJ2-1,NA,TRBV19,CASSPLVGEQFF,TGTGCCAGTAGTCCCCTAGTAGGAGAGCAGTTCTTC
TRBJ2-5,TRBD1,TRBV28,CASSWGTGRGQETQYF,TGTGCCAGCAGTTGGGGGACAGGGAGGGGACAAGAGACCCAGTACTTC
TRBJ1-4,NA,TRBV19,CASRDGGKNEKLFF,TGTGCCAGTCGAGACGGGGGGAAGAATGAAAAACTGTTTTTT
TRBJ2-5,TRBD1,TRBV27,CASSDRGAAETQYF,TGTGCCAGCAGTGACAGGGGCGCCGCAGAGACCCAGTACTTC
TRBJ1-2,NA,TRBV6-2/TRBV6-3,CASSSDSLYGYTF,TGTGCCAGCAGTTCCGACAGTCTCTATGGCTACACCTTC
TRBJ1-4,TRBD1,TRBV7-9,CASSSDRAKEKLFF,TGTGCCAGCAGCTCGGACAGGGCCAAAGAAAAACTGTTTTTT
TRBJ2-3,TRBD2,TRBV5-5,CASSLEGLEADTQYF,TGTGCCAGCAGCTTGGAGGGACTAGAAGCAGATACGCAGTATTTT
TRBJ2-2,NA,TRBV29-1,CSVGGPTGELFF,TGCAGCGTAGGAGGACCCACCGGGGAGCTGTTTTTT
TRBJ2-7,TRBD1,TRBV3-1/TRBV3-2,CASSRGQASYEQYF,TGTGCCAGCAGCCGGGGACAGGCTTCGTACGAGCAGTACTTC
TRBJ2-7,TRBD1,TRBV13,CASSSSGTGGLAGYEQYF,TGTGCCAGCAGCTCCTCTGGGACAGGGGGCCTAGCAGGGTACGAGCAGTACTTC
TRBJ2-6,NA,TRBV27,CASRESGANVLTF,TGTGCCAGCAGGGAGTCTGGGGCCAACGTCCTGACTTTC
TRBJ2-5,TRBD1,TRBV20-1,CSASSFSGQRQETQYF,TGCAGTGCTAGTAGCTTCTCGGGACAGCGTCAAGAGACCCAGTACTTC
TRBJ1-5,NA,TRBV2,CASSERGTYQPQHF,TGTGCCAGCAGTGAACGGGGTACCTATCAGCCCCAGCATTTT